This T cell receptor (beta chain) appears in the sequencing data of a study of identical twins. As concerns this clonotype: Its target is not known.

CDR1 ENHRY and CDR2 SYGVKD come from the germline V gene. This CDR3 is 16 amino acids long. Trimming cost V 0 bases and J 5 bases; bases outside gene matches: 7. Findings and caveats of the study: Conclusions came from cross-sectional statistical analysis, not from following the same donors.

TCRdb recomputed calls from the 5' RACE reads with MiXCR, one row per CDR3 protein. The table shows around 1.7 million distinct CDR3 sequences, with roughly 35% occurring only once. The sequence derives from a newborn girl in good health. Sequenced input: cord blood. The chain joins TRBV10-3 to TRBJ1-5, with 7 bases identical to TRBD1. In nucleotides, the CDR3 is TGTGCCATCAGTGAGTCTAGGACAGGATGGGATCAGCCCCAGCATTTT. It is translated as CAISESRTGWDQPQHF.